Shown below are 25 T cell receptor beta chains from a single sample sequenced in a study of early T cells in non-severe SARS-CoV-2 infection (dated by TCRdb to about 2021). Libraries were prepared through 5' RACE. The data were produced on a NextSeq 500. The public reads were reanalyzed by TCRdb: fastp trimming at Q25, MiXCR alignment, in-frame beta chains only. Records with the same CDR3 protein are collapsed into one entry carrying the most frequent genes and DNA. This sample holds over 90,000 distinct CDR3 sequences; 9.5% to 15% were observed only once. The top ten hold about 4.6% of the sample. Sequences were derived from whole blood, sampled at baseline. Source of these receptors: an adult who was a healthcare worker with PCR-confirmed SARS-CoV-2 infection or an uninfected control (not recorded which).

The CDR3 DNA reads TGTGCCACCAGTGGAACCCCTGGGACTAGCGGGGGCCGCTCCTACAATGAGCAGTTCTTC. This translates into CATSGTPGTSGGRSYNEQFF. The V call is TRBV24-1, the J call TRBJ2-1; 14 nucleotides align to TRBD2. The junction had 11 bases not matched to a gene; V was cut back by 5 bases and J by 0 bases. CDR1 KGHDR and CDR2 SFDVKD come from the germline V gene. The CDR3 covers 20 residues.

The sample holds many counts of this clonotype. The chain couples TRBV11-2 to TRBJ1-4; D gene ambiguous. The length of the CDR3 is 15 residues. Germline lookup yields CDR1 SGHAT and CDR2 FQNNGV. V lost 0 bases to trimming and J lost 8 bases, with 13 bases between them. The CDR3 sequence is CASSLEWSRNEKLFF. The CDR3 DNA is TGTGCCAGCAGCTTAGAATGGTCCCGTAACGAAAAACTGTTTTTT.

This clonotype came up many times. This chain connects TRBV10-2 to TRBJ2-1; tentatively, D is TRBD2 (5 bases). The CDR3 loop spans 15 amino acids. The germline V gene encodes CDR1 WSHSY and CDR2 SAAADI. With 6 bases removed from V and 0 bases from J, the gap between germline ends came to 12 bases. CDR3 nucleotide sequence: TGCGCCAGCAGAGACTATTTAGGCTCCTACAATGAGCAGTTCTTC. Protein sequence: CASRDYLGSYNEQFF.

The genes are TRBV30 and TRBJ1-2, with 10 positions matching TRBD1. Germline CDR1 GTSNPN, CDR2 SVGIG (reference sequence). The CDR3 has 16 residues. The J segment lost 3 bases and the V segment lost 3 bases, leaving 10 bases of the junction unmatched. The CDR3 here is CAWRKRDRGLDYGYTF. CDR3 bases: TGTGCCTGGAGGAAACGAGACAGGGGGCTGGACTATGGCTACACCTTC.

This clonotype was observed a handful of times. CDR3 sequence (DNA): TGCAGTGCTAGCCAACAGGATAATGAGCAGTTCTTC. Translation: CSASQQDNEQFF. The rearrangement uses TRBV20-1 and TRBJ2-1; tentatively, D is TRBD1 (5 bases). Deletions cut 3 bases from V and 7 bases from J, with 10 bases between. The CDR3 has 12 residues. Germline values: CDR1 DFQATT, CDR2 SNEGSKA (reference sequence).

On this clonotype: This sequence may be a read error, since a much larger clone differs from it by one base. The genes are TRBV14 and TRBJ1-3; 8 nucleotides match TRBD1. The CDR3 runs to 17 residues. Germline CDR1 reads SGHDN; CDR2 reads FVKESK. CDR3 sequence reads: CPSSRQQGGTSGNTIYF. Here the CDR3 DNA reads TGTCCCAGCAGCCGTCAACAGGGGGGGACTTCTGGAAACACCATATATTTT. Full variable domain (remainder filled in from reference TRBV14 and TRBJ1-3): EAGVTQFPSHSVIEKGQTVTLRCDPISGHDNLYWYRRVMGKEIKFLLHFVKESKQDESGMPNNRFLAERTGGTYSTLKVQPAELEDSGVYFCPSSRQQGGTSGNTIYFGEGSWLTVV.

CDR3 sequence: CASSPDSGNEQFF. In nucleotides, the CDR3 is TGTGCCAGCAGTCCCGACAGCGGCAATGAGCAGTTCTTC. V and J are TRBV6-2 or TRBV6-3 and TRBJ2-1; D may correspond to TRBD1 or TRBD2 (5 bases each). There are 13 residues in the CDR3. V lost 5 bases, J lost 6 bases, and 11 bases lay in between. Looked up from germline, CDR1 is MNHEY and CDR2 is SVGEGT.

This chain links TRBV24-1 with TRBJ2-1; 13 bases agree with TRBD2. This CDR3 spans 16 amino acids. V lost 3 bases and J lost 7; bases outside the gene matches: 5. Per the germline V gene, CDR1 is KGHDR and CDR2 is SFDVKD. The CDR3 nucleotides read TGTGCCACCAGTGATACCGGGACTAGCGGGGTTAATGAGCAGTTCTTC. Translation: CATSDTGTSGVNEQFF.

The sample holds many counts of this clonotype. CDR3 in amino acids: CASGGTGLNTEAFF. The CDR3 nucleotides read TGCGCCAGCGGCGGGACAGGGCTAAACACTGAAGCTTTCTTT. This sequence joins TRBV5-1 and TRBJ1-1, with TRBD1 matching 9 bases. The germline CDR1 and CDR2 sequences are SGHRS and YFSETQ. The CDR3 is made up of 14 amino acids. The V gene end was trimmed by 7 bases and the J gene end by 2 bases; junction bases not matched to a gene: 6.

The chain has TRBV7-9 and TRBJ2-7, with unresolved D. Germline V gene lookup returns CDR1 SEHNR and CDR2 FQNEAQ (reference sequence). Trimming shortened V by 5 bases and J by 4 bases, and 18 bases separated the two germline ends. There are 15 residues in the CDR3. This chain's CDR3 is CASSQPYARNYEQYF. CDR3 nucleotides: TGTGCCAGCAGCCAGCCTTACGCCAGAAATTACGAGCAGTACTTC.

The rearrangement joins TRBV6-6 to TRBJ1-1, with a tentative D call TRBD1 (5 bases). The length of the CDR3 is 14 residues. Trimming cost V 5 bases and J 6 bases, with 16 bases left between them. Germline CDR1 reads MNHNY; CDR2 reads SVGAGI (reference sequence). CDR3 in amino acids: CASSPGTLGAEAFF. CDR3 in DNA: TGTGCCAGCAGTCCGGGGACCCTCGGGGCTGAAGCTTTCTTT.

This clonotype has ten or more counts. The chain has TRBV29-1 and TRBJ2-2; 7 bases are shared with TRBD2. The CDR3 totals 13 residues. Per the germline V gene, CDR1 is SQVTM and CDR2 is ANQGSEA. After removal of 7 bases from V and 5 bases from J, the junction contained 7 bases not matched to a gene. The CDR3 reads CSARQGGTGELFF. DNA of the CDR3: TGCAGCGCTCGCCAGGGAGGGACCGGGGAGCTGTTTTTT.

At least ten counts were recorded for this clonotype. This chain joins TRBV7-9 and TRBJ2-3; 9 positions agree with TRBD2. V lost 7 bases and J lost 3; bases outside the gene matches: 8. The CDR3 has 15 amino acids. Germline CDR1 SEHNR, CDR2 FQNEAQ (reference sequence). The CDR3 sequence: CASTPGTSFTDTQYF. In nucleotides, the CDR3 is TGTGCCAGCACCCCCGGGACTAGCTTTACAGATACGCAGTATTTT.

The table lists this clonotype with a few counts. The chain recombines TRBV5-4 with TRBJ2-7; D gene unclear. Germline assignment: CDR1 SGHNT and CDR2 YYREEE (reference sequence). The length of the CDR3 is 13 residues. V was clipped by 7 bases and J by 9 bases, with 20 bases between them. Written as DNA, the CDR3 is TGTGCCAGCTCGCACCCAGGCCAAGACTTGCAGTACTTC. Protein product: CASSHPGQDLQYF. Based on the CDR3 plus reference TRBV5-4 and TRBJ2-7, the full variable domain is ETGVTQSPTHLIKTRGQQVTLRCSSQSGHNTVSWYQQALGQGPQFIFQYYREEENGRGNFPPRFSGLQFPNYSSELNVNALELDDSALYLCASSHPGQDLQYFGPGTRLTVT.

This clonotype occurred a few times. CDR3 protein: CASSGDRGDGNTIYF. The CDR3 DNA sequence: TGCGCCAGCAGCGGGGACAGGGGAGATGGAAACACCATATATTTT. V is TRBV5-1 and J is TRBJ1-3, with TRBD1 identical over 10 bases. The J segment lost 3 bases and the V segment lost 4 bases, leaving 4 bases of the junction unmatched. Germline V gene sequence: CDR1 SGHRS, CDR2 YFSETQ. CDR3 size: 15 residues.

This clonotype was counted a few times. CDR3 nucleotides: TGTGCCAGCAACAGGGACAGGGAGAACAATGAGCAGTTCTTC. It is translated as CASNRDRENNEQFF. This chain links TRBV6-1 with TRBJ2-1, with 9 nucleotides matching TRBD1. Germline CDR1 reads MNHNS; CDR2 reads SASEGT. This CDR3 is 14 amino acids long. Losses at the gene ends were 7 bases for V and 5 bases for J; bases not matched to a gene: 6.

This clonotype was seen a few times. This chain connects TRBV7-2 to TRBJ2-4; no clear D gene. Germline values: CDR1 SGHTA, CDR2 FQGNSA. This CDR3 comprises 14 residues. V lost 1 base, J lost 4 bases, and 8 bases lay in between. CDR3: CASSLDGGKNIQYF. Here the CDR3 DNA reads TGTGCCAGCAGCTTAGATGGCGGAAAAAACATTCAGTACTTC.

This clonotype was counted a few times. The chain has TRBV5-6 and TRBJ2-2; tentative D call: TRBD1 (5 bases). The CDR3 sequence is 13 residues long. The germline CDR1 and CDR2 sequences are SGHDT and YYEEEE. V lost 4 bases and J 6 bases, leaving 10 bases between the germline ends. The CDR3 bases are TGTGCCAGCAGCGTGACAGTCCCCGGGGAGCTGTTTTTT. Translation: CASSVTVPGELFF.

This clonotype was recorded a few times. The genes are TRBV12-3 or TRBV12-4 and TRBJ2-7, with 7 nucleotides matching TRBD2. V was pared by 3 bases and J by 3 bases, with 8 bases of the junction left unmatched. The CDR3 is made up of 15 amino acids. The CDR3 DNA reads TGTGCCAGCAGTTTCAGGGCTAGCGGAAGCTACGAGCAGTACTTC. This translates into CASSFRASGSYEQYF.

This chain uses TRBV20-1 with TRBJ2-5; 8 bases line up with TRBD2. J lost 2 bases, V lost 3 bases, and 8 bases had no gene match. The CDR3 sequence is 15 residues long. Germline V gene data show CDR1 as DFQATT and CDR2 as SNEGSKA (reference sequence). The CDR3 reads CSASEGGRTQETQYF. CDR3 DNA: TGCAGTGCTAGCGAAGGCGGGAGGACTCAAGAGACCCAGTACTTC.

The chain uses TRBV7-2 and TRBJ2-1, with D uncertain. The V end lost 5 bases, the J end lost 6 bases, and 8 bases lay between the germline ends. CDR1 is SGHTA and CDR2 is FQGNSA in the germline V gene. This CDR3 spans 12 amino acids. The CDR3 DNA sequence: TGTGCCAGCAGCCCGACTTTCAATGAGCAGTTCTTC. It specifies CASSPTFNEQFF.

This clonotype was seen a few times. This rearrangement joins TRBV27 to TRBJ1-1; D is ambiguous. The CDR3 contains 14 residues. Per the germline V gene, CDR1 is MNHEY and CDR2 is SMNVEV (reference sequence). V dropped 2 bases and J dropped 0 bases, with 7 bases sitting between them. The CDR3 region is CASSLNSMNTEAFF. In DNA, the CDR3 is TGTGCCAGCAGTTTAAACAGTATGAACACTGAAGCTTTCTTT.

The chain employs TRBV9 and TRBJ2-3; 7 nucleotides align to TRBD2. V trimming: 4 bases; J trimming: 1 base; junction bases outside the gene matches: 9. CDR1 is SGDLS, CDR2 YYNGEE, per germline. This CDR3 contains 16 residues. The CDR3 DNA reads as TGTGCCAGCAGCCCTAGAGCGGGATTGGGCACAGATACGCAGTATTTT. Translating gives CASSPRAGLGTDTQYF.

The V gene is TRBV11-2, the J gene TRBJ2-2, with TRBD1 matching over 7 bases. CDR1 is SGHAT, CDR2 FQNNGV, per germline. The CDR3 is 16 amino acids. Trimming cost V 5 bases and J 4 bases; bases outside gene matches: 10. The chain's CDR3 is CASSPRQGDLTGELFF. The CDR3, as DNA: TGTGCCAGCAGCCCCAGACAGGGAGATCTCACCGGGGAGCTGTTTTTT.

At least ten counts were recorded for this clonotype. The rearrangement uses TRBV28 and TRBJ1-4; TRBD1 aligns across 9 bases. Germline CDR1 is MDHEN and CDR2 is SYDVKM. The junction had 8 bases not matched to a gene; V was cut back by 5 bases and J by 7 bases. The CDR3 has 15 amino acids. The CDR3: CASSDQQGAVEKLFF. As DNA, the CDR3 is TGTGCCAGCAGTGACCAACAGGGGGCAGTTGAAAAACTGTTTTTT.